This T cell receptor beta chain was sequenced during a study of cytomegalovirus exposure and HLA in healthy donors. The PCR employed 60 Vbeta primers together with 13 Jbeta primers. Only in-frame clones appear in the TCRdb table, and some are missing; sequencing was by immunoSEQ multiplex PCR. The sample records about 160,000 clones, more than 80% being singletons. On this clone: Its antigen is still unknown.

V shed 5 bases, J shed 8 bases, and the junction held 7 bases outside the gene matches. The CDR3 loop spans 14 amino acids. Germline-derived CDR1 and CDR2 are SGHRS and YFSETQ. The study, taken as a whole, reports: The study flagged about 150 TCR beta chains as cytomegalovirus-associated.

This clonotype was sampled from a woman younger than 35 in good health and CMV-seronegative. The sequenced sample consisted of PBMCs. V gene TRBV5-1 combines with J gene TRBJ1-6; 7 bases are a match to TRBD1. The chain's CDR3 is CASRGQGEHSPLHF. The CDR3 nucleotides are TGCGCCAGCAGAGGCCAGGGGGAGCATTCACCCCTCCACTTT.